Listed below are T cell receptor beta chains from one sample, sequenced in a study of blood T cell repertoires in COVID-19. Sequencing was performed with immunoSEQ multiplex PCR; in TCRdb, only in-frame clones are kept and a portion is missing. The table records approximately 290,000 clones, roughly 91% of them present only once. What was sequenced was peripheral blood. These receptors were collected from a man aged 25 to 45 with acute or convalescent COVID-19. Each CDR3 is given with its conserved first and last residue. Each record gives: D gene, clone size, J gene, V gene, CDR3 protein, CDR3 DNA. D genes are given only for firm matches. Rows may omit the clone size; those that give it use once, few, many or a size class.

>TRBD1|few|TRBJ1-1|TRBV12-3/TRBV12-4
CASSPGQSLEAFF
TGTGCCAGCAGTCCGGGACAGTCACTTGAAGCTTTCTTT
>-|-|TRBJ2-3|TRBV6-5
CASGRQITDTQYF
TGTGCCAGCGGGCGACAGATCACAGATACGCAGTATTTT
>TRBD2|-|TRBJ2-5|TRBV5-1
CASSLLTSGQETQYF
TGCGCCAGCAGCTTGTTGACTAGCGGGCAAGAGACCCAGTACTTC
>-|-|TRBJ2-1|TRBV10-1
CASSAGAGRNNEQFF
TGCGCCAGCAGTGCGGGAGCTGGGCGGAACAATGAGCAGTTCTTC
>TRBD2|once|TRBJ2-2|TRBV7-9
CASSPPGLNTGELFF
TGTGCCAGCAGCCCCCCGGGACTAAACACCGGGGAGCTGTTTTTT
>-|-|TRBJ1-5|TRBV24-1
CATSAKGSNQPQHF
TGTGCCACCAGTGCCAAGGGGAGCAATCAGCCCCAGCATTTT
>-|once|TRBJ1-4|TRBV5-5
CASIVPRSFF
TGTGCCAGCATTGTCCCGCGGAGTTTTTTT
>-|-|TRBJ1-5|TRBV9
CASSQDSLNQPQHF
TGTGCCAGCAGCCAGGACAGCCTAAATCAGCCCCAGCATTTT
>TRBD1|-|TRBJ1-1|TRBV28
CASRQTGGLTEAFF
TGTGCCAGCAGACAAACAGGGGGCCTTACTGAAGCTTTCTTT
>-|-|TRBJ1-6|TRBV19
CASSIAHGPGSPLHF
TGTGCCAGTAGTATAGCGCACGGCCCGGGGTCACCCCTCCACTTT
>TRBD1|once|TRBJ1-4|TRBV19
CASRDRGPEKLFF
TGTGCCAGCCGGGACAGGGGGCCTGAAAAACTGTTTTTT
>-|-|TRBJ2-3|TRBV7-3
CASGRGDFPSTDTQYF
TGTGCCAGCGGCCGTGGGGACTTTCCTAGCACAGATACGCAGTATTTT
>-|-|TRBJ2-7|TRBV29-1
CSVGGDSYEQYF
TGCAGCGTTGGCGGCGACTCCTACGAGCAGTACTTC
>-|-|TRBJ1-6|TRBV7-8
CATLGTGHDNSPLHF
TGTGCCACACTGGGAACAGGGCATGATAATTCACCCCTCCACTTT
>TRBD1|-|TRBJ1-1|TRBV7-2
CAHPGGTMNTEAFF
TGTGCCCACCCAGGGGGAACCATGAACACTGAAGCTTTCTTT
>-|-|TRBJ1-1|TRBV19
CASSSGRNTEAFF
TGTGCCAGTAGTAGCGGAAGGAACACTGAAGCTTTCTTT
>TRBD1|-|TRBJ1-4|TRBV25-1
CASSKPGDRDEKLFF
TGTGCCAGCAGCAAACCCGGGGACAGGGATGAAAAACTGTTTTTT
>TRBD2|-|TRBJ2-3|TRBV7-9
CASSLVGSGRNADTQYF
TGTGCCAGCAGCTTAGTAGGTAGCGGGAGAAACGCAGATACGCAGTATTTT
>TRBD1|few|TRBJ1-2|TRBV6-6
CASSPSPGQEGGYGYTF
TGTGCCAGCAGTCCGTCCCCGGGACAGGAAGGGGGCTATGGCTACACCTTC
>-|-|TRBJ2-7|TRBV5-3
CARSSTLPFCEDYEQYF
TGTGCCAGAAGCTCTACCCTACCCTTTTGCGAAGACTACGAGCAGTACTTC
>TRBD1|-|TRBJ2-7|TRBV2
CASRTGLYEQYF
TGTGCCAGCCGGACAGGGCTCTACGAGCAGTACTTC
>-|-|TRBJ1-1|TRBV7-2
CASSFERGTEAFF
TGTGCCAGCAGCTTCGAACGGGGCACTGAAGCTTTCTTT
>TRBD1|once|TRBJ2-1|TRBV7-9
CASSKMGQGLVEQFF
TGTGCCAGCAGCAAGATGGGACAGGGGTTAGTTGAGCAGTTCTTC
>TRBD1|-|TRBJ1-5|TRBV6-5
CASKTGVLNQPQHF
TGTGCCAGCAAAACAGGGGTCCTGAATCAGCCCCAGCATTTT
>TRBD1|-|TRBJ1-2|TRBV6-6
CASSYSGQGNYGYTF
TGTGCCAGCAGTTACTCCGGACAGGGTAACTATGGCTACACCTTC
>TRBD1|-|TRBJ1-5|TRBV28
CASSYITTGEGSNQPQHF
TGTGCCAGCAGTTATATTACGACAGGGGAGGGGAGCAATCAGCCCCAGCATTTT
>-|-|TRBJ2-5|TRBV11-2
CASSSPPEETQYF
TGTGCCAGCAGCTCACCCCCAGAAGAGACCCAGTACTTC
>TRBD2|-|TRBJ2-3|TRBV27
CASSWGSGSDTQYF
TGTGCCAGCAGTTGGGGTAGCGGGAGCGATACGCAGTATTTT
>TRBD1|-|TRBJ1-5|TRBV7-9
CASSPGTGTQPQHF
TGTGCCAGCAGCCCCGGGACAGGGACTCAGCCCCAGCATTTT
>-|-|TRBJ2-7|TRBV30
CAWSTGVSYEQYF
TGTGCCTGGAGTACCGGAGTGTCCTACGAGCAGTACTTC
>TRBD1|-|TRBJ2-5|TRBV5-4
CASSLGRGRGPQETQYF
TGTGCCAGCAGCTTGGGGAGAGGAAGGGGGCCCCAAGAGACCCAGTACTTC
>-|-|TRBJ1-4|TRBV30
CAWSGQIATNEKLFF
TGTGCCTGGAGTGGCCAGATTGCAACTAATGAAAAACTGTTTTTT
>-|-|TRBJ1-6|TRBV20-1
CSASSQTTLHF
TGCAGTGCTAGTTCTCAGACAACCCTCCACTTT
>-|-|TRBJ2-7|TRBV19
CASAKQDSYEQYF
TGTGCCAGTGCAAAACAAGACTCCTACGAGCAGTACTTC
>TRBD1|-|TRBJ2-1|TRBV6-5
CASSPRQGSYNEQFF
TGTGCCAGCAGCCCCAGACAGGGGTCCTACAATGAGCAGTTCTTC
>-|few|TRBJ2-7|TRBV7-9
CASSRMATNAYEQYF
TGTGCCAGCAGCCGAATGGCCACGAATGCCTACGAGCAGTACTTC
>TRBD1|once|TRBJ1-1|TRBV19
CASSIGGQGVVQTFF
TGTGCCAGTAGTATAGGCGGACAGGGGGTCGTTCAAACTTTCTTT
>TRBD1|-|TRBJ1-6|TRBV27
CASRQGAHNSPLHF
TGTGCCAGCAGACAGGGGGCGCATAATTCACCCCTCCACTTT
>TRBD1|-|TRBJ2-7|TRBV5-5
CASSPGGREFYEQYF
TGTGCCAGCAGCCCAGGGGGCAGGGAATTCTACGAGCAGTACTTC
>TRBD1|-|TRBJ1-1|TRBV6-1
CASSERSAGQGYTEAFF
TGTGCCAGCAGTGAAAGATCTGCGGGACAGGGGTACACTGAAGCTTTCTTT
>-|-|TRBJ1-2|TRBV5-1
CASSLATSNYGYTF
TGCGCCAGCAGCTTGGCGACTTCAAACTATGGCTACACCTTC
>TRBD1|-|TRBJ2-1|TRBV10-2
CASSWTGSSYNEQFF
TGCGCCAGCAGTTGGACAGGGAGCTCCTACAATGAGCAGTTCTTC
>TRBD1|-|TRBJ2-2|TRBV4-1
CASSRVSTGSGTGELFF
TGCGCCAGCAGCCGGGTTTCGACAGGGTCGGGCACCGGGGAGCTGTTTTTT
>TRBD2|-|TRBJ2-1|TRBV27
CASSLFPQLAGDNEQFF
TGTGCCAGCAGTTTATTCCCGCAACTAGCGGGAGACAATGAGCAGTTCTTC
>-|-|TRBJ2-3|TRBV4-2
CASSQEMGRGTDTQYF
TGTGCCAGCAGCCAAGAAATGGGCAGGGGCACAGATACGCAGTATTTT
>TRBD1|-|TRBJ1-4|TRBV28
CASRGTGGPNEKLFF
TGTGCCAGCAGAGGCACAGGGGGCCCTAATGAAAAACTGTTTTTT
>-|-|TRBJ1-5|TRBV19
CASSTGWDQPQHF
TGTGCCAGTAGTACAGGGTGGGATCAGCCCCAGCATTTT
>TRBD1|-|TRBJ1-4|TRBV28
CATLRDRGKLFF
TGTGCCACCCTCCGGGACAGGGGAAAACTGTTTTTT
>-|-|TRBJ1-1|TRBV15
CATSRVFLSDTLDTEAFF
TGTGCCACCAGCAGAGTTTTTTTATCGGACACGCTAGACACTGAAGCTTTCTTT
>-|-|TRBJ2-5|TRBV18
CASSPPPFLASGNEETQYF
TGTGCCAGCTCACCACCCCCCTTCTTAGCGTCGGGGAATGAAGAGACCCAGTACTTC
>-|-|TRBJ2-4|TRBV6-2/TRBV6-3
CASSYVRGDNINQNIQYF
TGTGCCAGCAGTTACGTACGGGGGGACAACATTAACCAAAACATTCAGTACTTC
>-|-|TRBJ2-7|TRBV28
CASYTSSSYEQYF
TGTGCCAGTTACACTAGCTCTTCTTACGAGCAGTACTTC